This T cell receptor (beta chain) emerged from a study of blood T cell repertoires in COVID-19. The wider study: Samples representing acute and convalescent COVID-19 were sourced from the United States, Italy and Spain.

Source study methods: Estimated nucleated cell counts came from reference gene primer amplification. Method: immunoSEQ multiplex PCR; TCRdb's copy keeps in-frame clones and lacks some. That table gives V, J and clone size, and the DNA gave D and trimming. The sample lists approximately 210,000 clones, 82% occurring once. This CDR3 has 15 residues. V gave up 2 bases and J gave up 0 bases, with 6 bases separating them. Per germline, CDR1 SGDLS and CDR2 YYNGEE. Sequencing was performed on peripheral blood. V and J are TRBV9 and TRBJ1-6; D unclear. The sequence was obtained from a woman aged 40 to 50 with acute or convalescent COVID-19. The DNA for the CDR3 is TGTGCCAGCAGCGTGGAGAGCTCCTATAATTCACCCCTCCACTTT. Protein: CASSVESSYNSPLHF.